Listed below are T cell receptor beta chains from one sample, sequenced in a study of blood T cells in healthy people across ages. TCRdb re-derived calls from the 5' RACE reads in MiXCR, one entry per CDR3 protein. The sample includes about 1,500,000 distinct CDR3 sequences, 42% of them seen just once. The sequencing input was blood. These receptors all stem from a woman in her late teens or twenties in good health. Both conserved end residues are part of each CDR3. Each record gives: J gene, D gene, clone size, V gene, CDR3 DNA, CDR3 protein. A D gene is named only where the DNA matches it firmly. A clone size is listed for some rows: how often the clone was seen (once, few, many), or a class if it is expanded.

j_call: TRBJ1-1; d_call: -; clone_size: -; v_call: TRBV20-1; cdr3_nt: TGCAGTGCCCCTTCCCGACCAGGGACGAACACTGAAGCTTTCTTT; cdr3_aa: CSAPSRPGTNTEAFF
j_call: TRBJ2-5; d_call: -; clone_size: few; v_call: TRBV15; cdr3_nt: TGTGCCACCAGCAGCCAGTTCGGTATCGGTCAAGAGACCCAGTACTTC; cdr3_aa: CATSSQFGIGQETQYF
j_call: TRBJ1-2; d_call: TRBD1; clone_size: -; v_call: TRBV3-1; cdr3_nt: TGTGCCAGCAGCCAAGATGCGGCAGGGGGAGCGGGCAACTATGGCTACACCTTC; cdr3_aa: CASSQDAAGGAGNYGYTF
j_call: TRBJ2-2; d_call: -; clone_size: -; v_call: TRBV29-1; cdr3_nt: TGCAGCTTCGGGCAGGAGAACACCGGGGAGCTGTTTTTT; cdr3_aa: CSFGQENTGELFF
j_call: TRBJ2-1; d_call: -; clone_size: -; v_call: TRBV5-6; cdr3_nt: TGTGCCAGCAGCTTGATGCTCGGGAACTCCTACAATGAGCAGTTCTTC; cdr3_aa: CASSLMLGNSYNEQFF
j_call: TRBJ2-4; d_call: -; clone_size: -; v_call: TRBV6-1; cdr3_nt: TGTGCCAGCAGGGAGTTACAGGGTAGGGTTGGGTCCAAAAACATTCAGTACTTC; cdr3_aa: CASRELQGRVGSKNIQYF
j_call: TRBJ1-4; d_call: -; clone_size: -; v_call: TRBV5-5; cdr3_nt: TGTGCCAGCAGCTTGCCGACGAATGAAAAACTGTTTTTT; cdr3_aa: CASSLPTNEKLFF
j_call: TRBJ2-3; d_call: TRBD2; clone_size: -; v_call: TRBV20-1; cdr3_nt: TGCAGTGCTAGATCCGGACTAGAGCAGTATTTT; cdr3_aa: CSARSGLEQYF
j_call: TRBJ2-7; d_call: -; clone_size: -; v_call: TRBV27; cdr3_nt: TGTGCCAGCAGTTTACGGTCTGAACTAGCATACACGATCTCCTACAATGAGCAGTACTTC; cdr3_aa: CASSLRSELAYTISYNEQYF
j_call: TRBJ2-7; d_call: -; clone_size: many; v_call: TRBV27; cdr3_nt: TGTGCCAGCAGCTTAGGAGCTGCTTCCTACGAGCAGTACTTC; cdr3_aa: CASSLGAASYEQYF
j_call: TRBJ2-7; d_call: -; clone_size: -; v_call: TRBV5-1; cdr3_nt: TGCGCCAGCAGCTTGTGGGGGCAAGAGCAGTACTTC; cdr3_aa: CASSLWGQEQYF
j_call: TRBJ2-7; d_call: TRBD2; clone_size: once; v_call: TRBV28; cdr3_nt: TGTGCCAGCAGTTTGGCGACTAGCTTGGCCTACGAGCAGTACTTC; cdr3_aa: CASSLATSLAYEQYF
j_call: TRBJ1-2; d_call: TRBD1; clone_size: -; v_call: TRBV12-3/TRBV12-4; cdr3_nt: TGTGCCAGCAGTTTGGGACAGGGTGTGGCTAACTATGGCTACACCTTC; cdr3_aa: CASSLGQGVANYGYTF
j_call: TRBJ2-1; d_call: -; clone_size: few; v_call: TRBV12-3/TRBV12-4; cdr3_nt: TGTGCCAGCAGTTTTCAGGGGACGCGGCGCAATGAGCAGTTCTTC; cdr3_aa: CASSFQGTRRNEQFF
j_call: TRBJ2-1; d_call: TRBD1; clone_size: few; v_call: TRBV5-1; cdr3_nt: TGCGCCAGCAGCTGGAGGACAGGGTACGGCAATGAGCAGTTCTTC; cdr3_aa: CASSWRTGYGNEQFF
j_call: TRBJ2-7; d_call: TRBD2; clone_size: -; v_call: TRBV2; cdr3_nt: TGTGCCAGCAGCCCCTTGACTAGCGGGAGCTACGAGCGGTACTTC; cdr3_aa: CASSPLTSGSYERYF
j_call: TRBJ1-1; d_call: -; clone_size: -; v_call: TRBV27; cdr3_nt: TGTGCCAGCAGTTTAACCGGGCGGATGAACACTGAAGCTTTCTTT; cdr3_aa: CASSLTGRMNTEAFF
j_call: TRBJ2-3; d_call: TRBD2; clone_size: -; v_call: TRBV20-1; cdr3_nt: TGCAGTGCTAGTCATTCGTCGGGAGGGCCGTCAGATACGCAGTATTTT; cdr3_aa: CSASHSSGGPSDTQYF
j_call: TRBJ1-6; d_call: -; clone_size: -; v_call: TRBV4-1; cdr3_nt: TGCGCCAGCAGCCAAGAGTTGTGGCAAAGGAGCTCCTATAATTCACCCCTCCACTTT; cdr3_aa: CASSQELWQRSSYNSPLHF
j_call: TRBJ2-1; d_call: TRBD2; clone_size: few; v_call: TRBV20-1; cdr3_nt: TGCAGTCTCCCTCTGACTAGCGGGAGGGTCGATGAGCAGTTCTTC; cdr3_aa: CSLPLTSGRVDEQFF
j_call: TRBJ2-2; d_call: TRBD1; clone_size: -; v_call: TRBV6-2/TRBV6-3; cdr3_nt: TGTGCCAGCAGTTACGGGACAGGGGGCCTGACCGGGGAGCTGTTTTTT; cdr3_aa: CASSYGTGGLTGELFF
j_call: TRBJ2-1; d_call: -; clone_size: few; v_call: TRBV10-3; cdr3_nt: TGTGCCATCAGTGAGGGGTTTTACAATGAGCAGTTCTTC; cdr3_aa: CAISEGFYNEQFF
j_call: TRBJ2-7; d_call: -; clone_size: -; v_call: TRBV10-3; cdr3_nt: TGTGCCATCAGTGAGTCATCAGGCAGGAGCTCCTACAATGAGCAGTACTTC; cdr3_aa: CAISESSGRSSYNEQYF
j_call: TRBJ2-3; d_call: TRBD2; clone_size: few; v_call: TRBV5-5; cdr3_nt: TGTGCCAGCAGCTCCTATAGCGGGAGTTTGGATACGCAGTATTTT; cdr3_aa: CASSSYSGSLDTQYF
j_call: TRBJ1-4; d_call: -; clone_size: few; v_call: TRBV4-1; cdr3_nt: TGCGCCAGCAGCCAAGACCCCAGGCCAACTAATGAAAAACTGTTTTTT; cdr3_aa: CASSQDPRPTNEKLFF
j_call: TRBJ2-3; d_call: -; clone_size: -; v_call: TRBV20-1; cdr3_nt: TGCAGTGCAGTGGGGACGCCCGCCTCCACAGATACGCAGTATTTT; cdr3_aa: CSAVGTPASTDTQYF
j_call: TRBJ1-2; d_call: -; clone_size: few; v_call: TRBV12-3/TRBV12-4; cdr3_nt: TGTGCCAGCAGTTTTGGCACCGGTCCTAACTATGGCTACACCTTC; cdr3_aa: CASSFGTGPNYGYTF
j_call: TRBJ1-6; d_call: TRBD1; clone_size: -; v_call: TRBV28; cdr3_nt: TGTGCCAGCACCTCGGGGACAGGGAATAATTCACCCCCCCACTTT; cdr3_aa: CASTSGTGNNSPPHF
j_call: TRBJ1-4; d_call: -; clone_size: -; v_call: TRBV6-2/TRBV6-3; cdr3_nt: TGTGCCAGCGGGGATGAAAAACTGTTTTTT; cdr3_aa: CASGDEKLFF
j_call: TRBJ1-2; d_call: TRBD1; clone_size: once; v_call: TRBV3-1; cdr3_nt: TGTGCCAGCAGCCAAGATTCCGGGACAGGGACCTATGGCTACACCTTC; cdr3_aa: CASSQDSGTGTYGYTF
j_call: TRBJ2-3; d_call: -; clone_size: -; v_call: TRBV6-2/TRBV6-3; cdr3_nt: TGTGCCAGCACCCAGGCCCCGGATACGCAGTATTTT; cdr3_aa: CASTQAPDTQYF
j_call: TRBJ2-7; d_call: -; clone_size: -; v_call: TRBV28; cdr3_nt: TGTGCCAGCAGTGCACAGGGTCCCCCCTACGAGCAGTACTTC; cdr3_aa: CASSAQGPPYEQYF
j_call: TRBJ1-2; d_call: -; clone_size: -; v_call: TRBV25-1; cdr3_nt: TGTGCCAGCAGTGGCGGGGGAAGGGGCACCTTC; cdr3_aa: CASSGGGRGTF
j_call: TRBJ2-5; d_call: TRBD2; clone_size: -; v_call: TRBV28; cdr3_nt: TGTGCCAGCAGTCCCCTTCTGGCTAGCGGGGAGGCCTATGAGACCCAGTACTTC; cdr3_aa: CASSPLLASGEAYETQYF
j_call: TRBJ2-1; d_call: -; clone_size: -; v_call: TRBV20-1; cdr3_nt: TGCAGTGCTGTCAGGGGTGCTATTAGGCACAATGAGCAGTTCTTC; cdr3_aa: CSAVRGAIRHNEQFF
j_call: TRBJ2-5; d_call: -; clone_size: -; v_call: TRBV4-1; cdr3_nt: TGCGCCAGCAGCCAATCGGAGGGACCTTTCGGGAGATCCCGGGGGGAGACCCAGTACTTC; cdr3_aa: CASSQSEGPFGRSRGETQYF
j_call: TRBJ2-5; d_call: TRBD1; clone_size: -; v_call: TRBV11-2; cdr3_nt: TGTGCCAGCAGCTTAGTCCCGGGACAGCAAGAGACCCAGTACTTC; cdr3_aa: CASSLVPGQQETQYF
j_call: TRBJ2-7; d_call: TRBD1; clone_size: few; v_call: TRBV27; cdr3_nt: TGTGCCAGCAGTTCCGGGACAGGAAGGACCCGAGGGTTAAGAGAGCAGTACTTC; cdr3_aa: CASSSGTGRTRGLREQYF
j_call: TRBJ2-3; d_call: TRBD2; clone_size: few; v_call: TRBV7-2; cdr3_nt: TGTGCCAGCAGCTTAACCAGCGGGGGCAATACGCAGTATTTT; cdr3_aa: CASSLTSGGNTQYF
j_call: TRBJ1-1; d_call: -; clone_size: -; v_call: TRBV5-1; cdr3_nt: TGCGCCAGCAGTTCGGGATACGCTGAAGCTTTCTTT; cdr3_aa: CASSSGYAEAFF
j_call: TRBJ1-1; d_call: -; clone_size: -; v_call: TRBV28; cdr3_nt: TGTGCCAGCAGTTTAGGGGTCGGGGCGGGCACTGAAGCTTTCTTT; cdr3_aa: CASSLGVGAGTEAFF
j_call: TRBJ2-3; d_call: -; clone_size: -; v_call: TRBV20-1; cdr3_nt: TGCAGTGCTAGAGTATGGGTCCCCGATACGCAGTATTTT; cdr3_aa: CSARVWVPDTQYF
j_call: TRBJ2-5; d_call: -; clone_size: few; v_call: TRBV12-3/TRBV12-4; cdr3_nt: TGTGCCAGCAGTCCCCCCACGACAGGACAAGAGACCCAGTACTTC; cdr3_aa: CASSPPTTGQETQYF
j_call: TRBJ2-1; d_call: TRBD2; clone_size: -; v_call: TRBV20-1; cdr3_nt: TGCAGTGCTACGCCGGGACTAGCGGGAGGGGAAAAGTTCTTC; cdr3_aa: CSATPGLAGGEKFF
j_call: TRBJ2-7; d_call: TRBD1; clone_size: -; v_call: TRBV7-8; cdr3_nt: TGTGCCAGCAGCTTAGAGGACAGGCTGGGCGAGCAGTACTTC; cdr3_aa: CASSLEDRLGEQYF
j_call: TRBJ1-2; d_call: -; clone_size: -; v_call: TRBV6-2/TRBV6-3; cdr3_nt: TGTGCCAGCATGGTAGCTAGAGGAGGTCTATATGGCTACACCTTC; cdr3_aa: CASMVARGGLYGYTF
j_call: TRBJ2-7; d_call: TRBD1; clone_size: few; v_call: TRBV10-3; cdr3_nt: TGTGCCATAAACACAGGGGACTCCTACGAGCAGTACTTC; cdr3_aa: CAINTGDSYEQYF
j_call: TRBJ2-7; d_call: TRBD1; clone_size: -; v_call: TRBV27; cdr3_nt: TGTGCCAGCAGTCCTAACCCGGTAAGACAGGGGAGCTCCTACAATGAGCAGTACTTC; cdr3_aa: CASSPNPVRQGSSYNEQYF
j_call: TRBJ1-1; d_call: -; clone_size: -; v_call: TRBV6-1; cdr3_nt: TGTGCCAGCAGTGACCCCCGGGACCCAGAAGCTTTCTTT; cdr3_aa: CASSDPRDPEAFF
j_call: TRBJ2-5; d_call: TRBD2; clone_size: -; v_call: TRBV7-8; cdr3_nt: TGTGCCGCGGGGGGTTTAGAGACCCAGTACTTC; cdr3_aa: CAAGGLETQYF
j_call: TRBJ1-1; d_call: -; clone_size: -; v_call: TRBV19; cdr3_nt: TGTGCCAGTAGTATGAACACAGTGAACACTGAAGCTTTCTTT; cdr3_aa: CASSMNTVNTEAFF
j_call: TRBJ1-5; d_call: -; clone_size: -; v_call: TRBV7-2; cdr3_nt: TGTGCCAGCAGCTTAGCAGGGGTCGATCAGCCCCAGCATTTT; cdr3_aa: CASSLAGVDQPQHF
j_call: TRBJ2-1; d_call: TRBD2; clone_size: -; v_call: TRBV7-9; cdr3_nt: TGTGCCAGCACCCATAGCGGGAGCCCCAATGAGCAGTTCTTC; cdr3_aa: CASTHSGSPNEQFF